The present entry profiles one TCR beta chain with its context. Specimens obtained from alopecia areata patients comprised lesional scalp punch biopsies and peripheral blood. Sorted populations comprised CD4+ and CD8+ T cells obtained from PBMCs. This CDR3 is 13 amino acids long. V was shortened by 7 bases and J by 6 bases, with 13 bases between the two germline ends. CDR1 is SQVTM, CDR2 ANQGSEA, per germline. This sample is part of a study of CD8+ T cells in alopecia areata. Study at large: Tofacitinib was taken orally by treated patients, and the dose was 5 to 10 mg twice daily.

The sequencing template was cDNA reverse transcribed from extracted RNA. The method was immunoSEQ multiplex PCR; TCRdb's version includes in-frame clones alone and lacks a portion of them. The table records 110,000 to 150,000 clones, roughly 64% of them present only once. V usage is TRBV29-1 and J usage is TRBJ1-6; D unclear. The sequences come from CD4+ T cells sorted from blood, collected at week 0. The sequence came from a human donor with alopecia areata. CDR3 nucleotides: TGCAGCGGGACGGGCCAAACTAATTCACCCCTCCACTTT. Protein sequence: CSGTGQTNSPLHF.